Presented here are 22 T cell receptor beta chains from one specimen sequenced in a study of blood T cell repertoires in COVID-19. The data were produced by immunoSEQ multiplex PCR, yet TCRdb's version contains in-frame clones alone and is incomplete. The table records about 150,000 clones, under 95% of them present only once. Source material: peripheral blood. Receptor source: a man aged 45-60 years with acute or convalescent COVID-19.

The chain carries TRBV29-1 and TRBJ2-3, with 8 bases identical to TRBD1. CDR1 is SQVTM and CDR2 is ANQGSEA in the germline V gene. This CDR3 is built from 13 residues. Germline trimming cut 3 bases from V and 6 bases from J; bases unmatched to any gene: 5. The CDR3 DNA reads TGCAGCGTTGATGGACAGGGTTTGGATACGCAGTATTTT. This encodes CSVDGQGLDTQYF.

This chain uses TRBV6-2 or TRBV6-3 with TRBJ2-2, with D hard to call. CDR1 MNHEY and CDR2 SVGEGT come from the germline V gene. The CDR3 consists of 13 residues. V dropped 3 bases and J dropped 3 bases, with 5 bases sitting between them. CDR3 coding DNA: TGTGCCAGCAGTTATCGGGACACCGGGGAGCTGTTTTTT. As protein: CASSYRDTGELFF.

This clone was recorded once. This rearrangement joins TRBV4-3 to TRBJ1-4; a weak D match, TRBD1 (5 bases). Germline values: CDR1 LGHNA, CDR2 YSLEER. CDR3 length equals 16 residues. The germline V and J ends were trimmed by 0 bases and 0 bases, with 8 bases remaining between them. The CDR3 bases are TGCGCCAGCAGCCAAGATTTGACAGCAACTAATGAAAAACTGTTTTTT. Its protein product is CASSQDLTATNEKLFF.

This chain connects TRBV11-2 to TRBJ2-7, with D uncertain. The CDR3 runs 12 residues. Germline CDR1 is SGHAT and CDR2 is FQNNGV. V dropped 5 bases and J dropped 4 bases, with 9 bases sitting between them. CDR3 in amino acids: CASSVTRYEQYF. CDR3 DNA: TGTGCCAGCAGCGTTACACGTTACGAGCAGTACTTC.

V gene TRBV19 combines with J gene TRBJ2-5; the match to TRBD2 covers 8 bases. CDR1 and CDR2 (germline): LNHDA, SQIVND (reference sequence). Trimming cost V 5 bases and J 5 bases; bases outside gene matches: 10. This CDR3 contains 15 residues. The DNA of the CDR3 is TGTGCCAGTAGTCGTACTAGCGGAGCGGCGGAGACCCAGTACTTC. Amino acids: CASSRTSGAAETQYF. Drawing the rest from reference TRBV19 and TRBJ2-5, the complete variable domain is DGGITQSPKYLFRKEGQNVTLSCEQNLNHDAMYWYRQDPGQGLRLIYYSQIVNDFQKGDIAEGYSVSREKKESFPLTVTSAQKNPTAFYLCASSRTSGAAETQYFGPGTRLLVL.

This chain connects TRBV10-3 to TRBJ2-3; TRBD2 matches at 8 bases. J gave up 4 bases and V 2 bases, and 5 bases lay outside the gene matches. The CDR3 runs 15 residues. Germline-derived CDR1 and CDR2 are ENHRY and SYGVKD. This CDR3 is CAISEREGLADTQYF. Written as DNA, the CDR3 is TGTGCCATCAGTGAGCGGGAGGGCCTGGCAGATACGCAGTATTTT.

This clone was seen more than once but under ten times. The chain combines TRBV7-9 with TRBJ1-5; 8 bases are a match to TRBD1. The V gene's germline CDR1 is SEHNR and CDR2 FQNEAQ (reference sequence). The CDR3 runs to 16 residues. V gave up 1 base and J gave up 8 bases; unmatched junction bases: 10. The CDR3, as DNA: TGTGCCAGCAGCTTAGTCAGGGGGCGGGGTCCGGAGCCCCAGCATTTT. Translating gives CASSLVRGRGPEPQHF.

The V call is TRBV5-1, the J call TRBJ2-2; 12 bases line up with TRBD2. The germline CDR1 and CDR2 sequences are SGHRS and YFSETQ. The V and J ends lost 4 bases and 1 base, in that order; junction bases with no gene match: 5. The CDR3 consists of 17 residues. The CDR3 loop reads CASSIRTSGKNTGELFF. The CDR3 bases are TGCGCCAGCAGCATCCGGACTAGCGGGAAGAACACCGGGGAGCTGTTTTTT.

CDR3 in amino acids: CASSAPGGTIQYF. CDR3 DNA: TGCGCCAGCAGCGCCCCTGGGGGGACGATTCAGTACTTC. The chain carries TRBV5-1 and TRBJ2-4; maybe TRBD2 (6 bases). The CDR3 contains 13 residues. V gave up 4 bases and J gave up 10 bases, with 15 bases separating them. Germline lookup yields CDR1 SGHRS and CDR2 YFSETQ.

The chain carries TRBV24-1 and TRBJ2-5, with 8 bases identical to TRBD2. Trimming cost V 1 base and J 5 bases; bases outside gene matches: 5. The CDR3 covers 15 residues. Germline values: CDR1 KGHDR, CDR2 SFDVKD. CDR3 DNA sequence: TGTGCCACCAGTGATTTTGGACTAGCATCGGAGACCCAGTACTTC. It codes for CATSDFGLASETQYF.

This rearrangement joins TRBV11-3 to TRBJ2-2; perhaps TRBD1 as D (6 bases). The CDR3 is made up of 15 amino acids. V gave up 2 bases and J gave up 3 bases, with 10 bases separating them. Germline V CDR1 and CDR2: SGHNT, YENEEA. CDR3 nucleotides: TGTGCCAGCAGCTTACATACAGGGTACACCGGGGAGCTGTTTTTT. This translates into CASSLHTGYTGELFF.

The chain has TRBV19 and TRBJ2-3, with 7 bases that match TRBD2. CDR1 is LNHDA, CDR2 SQIVND, per germline (reference sequence). The V segment lost 6 bases and the J segment 2 bases; nucleotides outside the gene matches: 5. This CDR3 spans 14 amino acids. The CDR3 DNA sequence: TGTGCCAGTAGCGCGGGAGCGGACACAGATACGCAGTATTTT. This encodes CASSAGADTDTQYF.

The chain joins TRBV19 to TRBJ1-1, with a weak D call TRBD1 (6 bases). Germline V gives CDR1 LNHDA, CDR2 SQIVND (reference sequence). The CDR3 has 13 amino acids. Trimming shortened V by 5 bases and J by 3 bases, and 10 bases separated the two germline ends. The chain's CDR3 is CASSQTGDTEAFF. The DNA of the CDR3 is TGTGCCAGTAGTCAGACAGGAGACACTGAAGCTTTCTTT.

The V gene is TRBV6-2 or TRBV6-3, the J gene TRBJ1-2; D is undetermined. V lost 2 bases and J lost 1, with 8 bases in between. The CDR3 is 14 amino acids. Germline values: CDR1 MNHEY, CDR2 SVGEGT. In nucleotides, the CDR3 is TGTGCCAGCAGTTACAGCCTGAGTAACTATGGCTACACCTTC. This encodes CASSYSLSNYGYTF.

The gene calls are TRBV7-9 and TRBJ2-1; TRBD1 is a possible D gene (6 bases). The CDR3 covers 14 residues. V lost 1 base to trimming and J lost 5 bases, with 9 bases between them. Germline-derived CDR1 and CDR2 are SEHNR and FQNEAQ (reference sequence). As DNA, the CDR3 is TGTGCCAGCAGCTTAGGGACAGTCCACAATGAGCAGTTCTTC. Its protein is CASSLGTVHNEQFF.

The rearrangement uses TRBV5-1 and TRBJ1-1; no reliable D call. The germline CDR1 and CDR2 sequences are SGHRS and YFSETQ. V was shortened by 1 base and J by 1 base, with 11 bases between the two germline ends. The CDR3 consists of 15 residues. Here the CDR3 reads CASSLKWQANTEAFF. Here the CDR3 DNA reads TGCGCCAGCAGCTTGAAGTGGCAGGCGAACACTGAAGCTTTCTTT. Combining the CDR3 with reference TRBV5-1 and TRBJ1-1 gives the whole variable domain KAGVTQTPRYLIKTRGQQVTLSCSPISGHRSVSWYQQTPGQGLQFLFEYFSETQRNKGNFPGRFSGRQFSNSRSEMNVSTLELGDSALYLCASSLKWQANTEAFFGQGTRLTVV.

J is TRBJ2-6 and V is TRBV7-2; the D gene is possibly TRBD1 (5 bases). Germline V gene data show CDR1 as SGHTA and CDR2 as FQGNSA. CDR3 size: 15 residues. Deletions cut 5 bases from V and 2 bases from J, with 10 bases between. CDR3 loop: CASSAQGAGANVLTF. Written as DNA, the CDR3 is TGTGCCAGCAGCGCGCAGGGTGCTGGGGCCAACGTCCTGACTTTC.

The chain couples TRBV18 to TRBJ2-7, with D possibly TRBD2 on 6 matching bases. The CDR3 contains 16 residues. Per the germline V gene, CDR1 is KGHSH and CDR2 is LQKENI. The V and J ends lost 2 bases and 3 bases respectively, with 17 bases between them. The CDR3 DNA reads TGTGCCAGCTCACCAAGTCTGGGGGGACTCGGCTACGAGCAGTACTTC. Its protein is CASSPSLGGLGYEQYF.

The chain combines TRBV5-6 with TRBJ2-1; 11 bases are shared with TRBD1. CDR1 is SGHDT, CDR2 YYEEEE, per germline. The CDR3 is made up of 14 amino acids. V lost 7 bases to trimming and J lost 9 bases; unmatched junction nucleotides: 9. The chain's CDR3 is CASREGTGGFEQFF. The CDR3 nucleotides read TGTGCCAGCCGCGAAGGGACAGGGGGGTTTGAGCAGTTCTTC.

The V and J genes are TRBV9 and TRBJ1-6; 9 bases line up with TRBD1. V trimming: 2 bases; J trimming: 5 bases; junction bases outside the gene matches: 2. Looked up from germline, CDR1 is SGDLS and CDR2 is YYNGEE. This CDR3 contains 15 residues. The CDR3 protein is CASSVGTGNNSPLHF. DNA of the CDR3: TGTGCCAGCAGCGTTGGGACAGGGAATAATTCACCCCTCCACTTT.

V usage is TRBV6-5 and J usage is TRBJ2-1; 11 bases agree with TRBD2. The V and J ends lost 8 bases and 3 bases, in that order; junction bases with no gene match: 3. Germline assignment: CDR1 MNHEY and CDR2 SVGAGI. The CDR3 covers 14 residues. This CDR3 reads CASHGTSGYNEQFF. For the CDR3, the DNA is TGTGCCAGCCATGGGACTAGCGGCTACAATGAGCAGTTCTTC.

J is TRBJ1-1 and V is TRBV19; the match to TRBD1 covers 8 bases. The germline gives CDR1 LNHDA, CDR2 SQIVND (reference sequence). J gave up 7 bases and V 5 bases, and 9 bases lay outside the gene matches. The CDR3 covers 14 residues. The CDR3 loop is CASSGRTGPLEAFF. The CDR3 DNA is TGTGCCAGTAGTGGACGGACAGGGCCTCTTGAAGCTTTCTTT.